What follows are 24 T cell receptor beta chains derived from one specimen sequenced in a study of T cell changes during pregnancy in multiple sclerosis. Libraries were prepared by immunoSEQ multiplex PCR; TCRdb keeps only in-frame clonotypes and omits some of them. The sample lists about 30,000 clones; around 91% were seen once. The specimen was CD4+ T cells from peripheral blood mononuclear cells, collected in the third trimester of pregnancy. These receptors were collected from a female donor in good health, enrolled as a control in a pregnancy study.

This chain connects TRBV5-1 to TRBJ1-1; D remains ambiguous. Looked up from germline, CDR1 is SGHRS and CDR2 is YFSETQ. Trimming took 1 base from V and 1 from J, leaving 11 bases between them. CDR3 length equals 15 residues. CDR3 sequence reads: CASSLLVAGNTEAFF. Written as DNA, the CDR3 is TGCGCCAGCAGCTTGCTTGTGGCGGGGAACACTGAAGCTTTCTTT.

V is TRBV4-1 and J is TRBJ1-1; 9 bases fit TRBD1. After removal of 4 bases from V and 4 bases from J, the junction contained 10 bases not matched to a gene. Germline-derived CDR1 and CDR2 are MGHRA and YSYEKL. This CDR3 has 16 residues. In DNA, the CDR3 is TGCGCCAGCAGCCTACTACCGGGACAGGGTGGCACTGAAGCTTTCTTT. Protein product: CASSLLPGQGGTEAFF.

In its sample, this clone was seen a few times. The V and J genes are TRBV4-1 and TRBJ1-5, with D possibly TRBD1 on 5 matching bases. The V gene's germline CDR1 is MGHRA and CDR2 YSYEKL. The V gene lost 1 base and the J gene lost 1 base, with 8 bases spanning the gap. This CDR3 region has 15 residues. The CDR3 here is CASSQAGESNQPQHF. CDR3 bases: TGCGCCAGCAGCCAAGCGGGGGAGAGCAATCAGCCCCAGCATTTT.

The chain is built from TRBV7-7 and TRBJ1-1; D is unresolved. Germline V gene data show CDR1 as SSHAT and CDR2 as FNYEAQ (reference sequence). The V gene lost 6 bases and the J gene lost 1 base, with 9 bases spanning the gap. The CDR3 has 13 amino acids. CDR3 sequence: CASSSQKNTEAFF. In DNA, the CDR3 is TGTGCCAGCAGTTCACAGAAGAACACTGAAGCTTTCTTT.

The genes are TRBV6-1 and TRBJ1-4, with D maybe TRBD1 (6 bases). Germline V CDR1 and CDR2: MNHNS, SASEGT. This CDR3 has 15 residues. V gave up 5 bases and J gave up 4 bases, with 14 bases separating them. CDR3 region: CASSSRTAVNEKLFF. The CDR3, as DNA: TGTGCCAGCAGTTCTAGGACAGCCGTTAATGAAAAACTGTTTTTT.

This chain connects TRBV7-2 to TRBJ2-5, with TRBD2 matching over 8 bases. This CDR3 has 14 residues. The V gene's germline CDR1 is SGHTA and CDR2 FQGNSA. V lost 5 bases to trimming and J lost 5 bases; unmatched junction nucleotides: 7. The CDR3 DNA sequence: TGTGCCAGCAGCCCTGGACTAGCTGGCGAGACCCAGTACTTC. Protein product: CASSPGLAGETQYF. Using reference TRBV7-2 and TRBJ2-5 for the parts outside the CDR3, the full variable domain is GAGVSQSPSNKVTEKGKDVELRCDPISGHTALYWYRQSLGQGLEFLIYFQGNSAPDKSGLPSDRFSAERTGGSVSTLTIQRTQQEDSAVYLCASSPGLAGETQYFGPGTRLLVL.

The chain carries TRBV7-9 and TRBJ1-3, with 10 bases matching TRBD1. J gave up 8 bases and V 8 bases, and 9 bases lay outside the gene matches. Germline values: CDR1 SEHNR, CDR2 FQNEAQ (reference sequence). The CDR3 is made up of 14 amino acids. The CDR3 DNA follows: TGTGCCAGCCTCCAGGGACAGGGGTCGGACACCATATATTTT. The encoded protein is CASLQGQGSDTIYF.

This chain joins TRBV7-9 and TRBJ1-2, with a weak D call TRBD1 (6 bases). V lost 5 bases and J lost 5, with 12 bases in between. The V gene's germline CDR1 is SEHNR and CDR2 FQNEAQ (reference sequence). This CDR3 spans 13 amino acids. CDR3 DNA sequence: TGTGCCAGCAGCCCTGGACAGTTTTATGGCTACACCTTC. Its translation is CASSPGQFYGYTF.

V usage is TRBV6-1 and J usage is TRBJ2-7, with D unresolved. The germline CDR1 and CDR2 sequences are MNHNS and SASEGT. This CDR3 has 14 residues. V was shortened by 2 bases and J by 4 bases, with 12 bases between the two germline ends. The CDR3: CASSELSIVYEQYF. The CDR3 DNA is TGTGCCAGCAGTGAACTTTCTATTGTGTACGAGCAGTACTTC.

CDR3 amino acids: CACRGLNYGYTF. In DNA, the CDR3 is TGTGCCTGCAGGGGGTTGAACTATGGCTACACCTTC. The chain uses TRBV30 and TRBJ1-2; 7 bases are a match to TRBD1. Trimming at V came to 6 bases and at J to 2 bases, leaving 3 bases not matched to a gene. Germline V gene data show CDR1 as GTSNPN and CDR2 as SVGIG (reference sequence). This CDR3 has 12 amino acids.

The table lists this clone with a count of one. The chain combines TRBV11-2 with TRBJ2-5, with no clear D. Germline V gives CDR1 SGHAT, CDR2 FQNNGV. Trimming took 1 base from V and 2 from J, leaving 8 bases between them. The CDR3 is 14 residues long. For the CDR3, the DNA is TGTGCCAGCAGCTTAGGAACTAAGCAAGAGACCCAGTACTTC. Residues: CASSLGTKQETQYF.

Written as DNA, the CDR3 is TGTGCCAGCAGCGTGGCCGGGGGGAGCGGGGGGGCGGATGAGCAGTTCTTC. Encoded protein: CASSVAGGSGGADEQFF. V usage is TRBV9 and J usage is TRBJ2-1, with TRBD2 matching over 10 bases. CDR3 size: 17 residues. The V and J ends lost 2 bases and 8 bases, in that order; junction bases with no gene match: 13. Germline CDR1 and CDR2: SGDLS and YYNGEE.

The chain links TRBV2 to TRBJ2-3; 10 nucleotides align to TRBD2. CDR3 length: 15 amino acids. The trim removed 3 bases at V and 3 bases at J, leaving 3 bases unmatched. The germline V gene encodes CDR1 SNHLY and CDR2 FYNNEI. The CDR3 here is CASSEERGGTDTQYF. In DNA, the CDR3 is TGTGCCAGCAGTGAGGAGCGGGGGGGGACAGATACGCAGTATTTT.

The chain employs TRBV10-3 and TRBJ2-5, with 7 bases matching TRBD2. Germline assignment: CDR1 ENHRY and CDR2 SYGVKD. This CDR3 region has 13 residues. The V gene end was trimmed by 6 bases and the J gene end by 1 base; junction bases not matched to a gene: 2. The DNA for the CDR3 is TGTGCCATCAGGAGGACTAGCCAAGAGACCCAGTACTTC. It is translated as CAIRRTSQETQYF.

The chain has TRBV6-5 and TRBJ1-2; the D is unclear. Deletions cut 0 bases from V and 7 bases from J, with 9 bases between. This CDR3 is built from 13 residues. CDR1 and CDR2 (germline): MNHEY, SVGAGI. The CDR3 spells CASSYSPSGGYTF. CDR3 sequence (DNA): TGTGCCAGCAGTTACTCCCCCTCAGGTGGCTACACCTTC.

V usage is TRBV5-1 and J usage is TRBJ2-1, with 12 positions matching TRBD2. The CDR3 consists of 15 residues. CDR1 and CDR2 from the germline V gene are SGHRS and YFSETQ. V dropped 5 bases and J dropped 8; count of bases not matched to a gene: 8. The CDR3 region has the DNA TGCGCCAGCAGACCCCCTAGCGGGGGGGCCTATGAGCAGTTCTTC. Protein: CASRPPSGGAYEQFF.

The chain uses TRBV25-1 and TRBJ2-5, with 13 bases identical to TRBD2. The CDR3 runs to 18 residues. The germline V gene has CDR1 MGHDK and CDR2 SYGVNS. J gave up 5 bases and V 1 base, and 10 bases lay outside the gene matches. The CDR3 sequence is CASSEFGLAGAPRETQYF. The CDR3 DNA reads TGTGCCAGCAGTGAATTTGGACTAGCGGGGGCCCCTAGGGAGACCCAGTACTTC.

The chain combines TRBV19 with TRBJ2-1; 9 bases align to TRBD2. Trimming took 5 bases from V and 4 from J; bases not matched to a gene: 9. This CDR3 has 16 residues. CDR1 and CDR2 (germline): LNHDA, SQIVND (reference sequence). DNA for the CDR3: TGTGCCAGTAGTCCAGCTGCGGGGGGGGTTTACAATGAGCAGTTCTTC. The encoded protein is CASSPAAGGVYNEQFF.

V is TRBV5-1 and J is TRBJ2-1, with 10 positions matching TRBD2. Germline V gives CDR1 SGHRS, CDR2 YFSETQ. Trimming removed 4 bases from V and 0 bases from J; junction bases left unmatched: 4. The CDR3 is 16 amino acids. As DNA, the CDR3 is TGCGCCAGCAGCCCGCGGACTAGCGGCTCCTACAATGAGCAGTTCTTC. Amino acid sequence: CASSPRTSGSYNEQFF.

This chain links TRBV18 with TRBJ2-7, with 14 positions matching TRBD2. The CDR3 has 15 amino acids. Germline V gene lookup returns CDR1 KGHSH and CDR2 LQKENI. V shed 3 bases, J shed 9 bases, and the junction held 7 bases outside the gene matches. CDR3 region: CASSPPGTSGGLQYF. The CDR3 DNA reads TGTGCCAGCTCACCCCCAGGGACTAGCGGGGGACTGCAGTACTTC.

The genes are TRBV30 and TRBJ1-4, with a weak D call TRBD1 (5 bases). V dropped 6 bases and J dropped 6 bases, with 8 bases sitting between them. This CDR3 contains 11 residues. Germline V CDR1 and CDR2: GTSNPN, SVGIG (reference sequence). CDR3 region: CACQGDEKLFF. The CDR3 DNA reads TGTGCCTGCCAGGGTGATGAAAAACTGTTTTTT.

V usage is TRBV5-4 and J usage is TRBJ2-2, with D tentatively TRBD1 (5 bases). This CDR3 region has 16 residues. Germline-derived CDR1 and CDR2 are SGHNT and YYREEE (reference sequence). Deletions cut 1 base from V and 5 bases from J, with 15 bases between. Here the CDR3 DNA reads TGTGCCAGCAGCTTGTACGGGCAGGGCATGACCGGGGAGCTGTTTTTT. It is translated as CASSLYGQGMTGELFF.

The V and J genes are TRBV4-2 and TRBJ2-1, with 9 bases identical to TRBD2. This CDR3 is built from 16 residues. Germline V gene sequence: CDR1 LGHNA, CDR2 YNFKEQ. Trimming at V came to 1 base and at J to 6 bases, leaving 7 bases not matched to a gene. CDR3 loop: CASSQGQAGGGNEQFF. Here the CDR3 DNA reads TGTGCCAGCAGCCAAGGTCAAGCGGGAGGAGGCAATGAGCAGTTCTTC.

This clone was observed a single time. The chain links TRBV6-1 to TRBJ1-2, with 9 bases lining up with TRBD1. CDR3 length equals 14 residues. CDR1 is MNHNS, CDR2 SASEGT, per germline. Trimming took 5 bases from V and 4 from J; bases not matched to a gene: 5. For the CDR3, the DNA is TGTGCCAGCAGTACAGGGGGCTCAGGCTATGGCTACACCTTC. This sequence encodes CASSTGGSGYGYTF.